The 13 T cell receptor beta chains presented below share a single source sample, sequenced in a study of beta chain features in type 1 diabetes. Since all of the isolated RNA was reverse transcribed, expressed TCRB transcripts were what got sequenced. The repertoire was sequenced with immunoSEQ multiplex PCR; TCRdb's copy has only in-frame clones and lacks some. The table has 300,000 to 350,000 clones, approximately 14% seen once. The specimen was central memory CD4+ T cells from blood. These receptors were collected from a man under 40 in good health.

The chain couples TRBV6-1 to TRBJ1-2; 7 bases are a match to TRBD1. CDR3 length: 14 amino acids. Germline CDR1 MNHNS, CDR2 SASEGT. V lost 6 bases, J lost 0 bases, and 4 bases stayed unmatched. The CDR3 nucleotides read TGTGCCAGCAGGCGGGACAGTACTAACTATGGCTACACCTTC. Its translation: CASRRDSTNYGYTF.

The chain has TRBV11-1 and TRBJ2-3, with 10 bases lining up with TRBD2. The germline CDR1 and CDR2 sequences are SGHAT and FQDESV (reference sequence). After removal of 4 bases from V and 1 base from J, the junction contained 5 bases not matched to a gene. This CDR3 spans 16 amino acids. In nucleotides, the CDR3 is TGTGCCAGCAGCTCCGCTAGCGGGAGCGGCACAGATACGCAGTATTTT. Amino acid sequence: CASSSASGSGTDTQYF.

On this clone: The junction differs from germline at one of its ends, possibly a read error. The rearrangement links TRBV5-8 to TRBJ2-3; D gene uncertain. This CDR3 is built from 11 residues. CDR1 is SGHTS, CDR2 YDEGEE, per germline. The CDR3: CASSFYSQVDF. For the CDR3, the DNA is TGTGCCAGCAGCTTCTATTCTCAGGTTGATTTT.

This clone was found many times. The genes are TRBV7-8 and TRBJ2-7; tentative D call: TRBD2 (5 bases). Germline values: CDR1 SGHVS, CDR2 FQNEAQ. The V gene lost 5 bases and the J gene lost 1 base, with 9 bases spanning the gap. The CDR3 has 13 amino acids. The CDR3 DNA reads as TGTGCCAGCAGCACCCCGGGGTCCTACGAGCAGTACGTC. It yields the protein CASSTPGSYEQYV.

This clone was seen a few times. V gene TRBV5-6 combines with J gene TRBJ2-6; 7 positions match TRBD1. J gave up 8 bases and V 4 bases, and 6 bases lay outside the gene matches. This CDR3 is built from 14 residues. Germline assignment: CDR1 SGHDT and CDR2 YYEEEE. The CDR3 sequence is CASSQDRASNVLTF. The DNA for the CDR3 is TGTGCCAGCAGCCAAGACAGGGCGTCCAACGTCCTGACTTTC.

In this sample, this clone turned up many times. J is TRBJ2-1 and V is TRBV7-9, with TRBD2 identical over 7 bases. CDR3 length: 12 residues. V trimming: 1 base; J trimming: 14 bases; junction bases outside the gene matches: 5. Germline V lookup: CDR1 SEHNR, CDR2 FQNEAQ (reference sequence). CDR3 residues: CASSLEGTTEFF. CDR3 coding DNA: TGTGCCAGCAGCTTAGAGGGGACTACAGAGTTCTTC.

The genes are TRBV5-6 and TRBJ2-3; 12 bases agree with TRBD2. The junction had 10 bases not matched to a gene; V was cut back by 3 bases and J by 2 bases. CDR1 and CDR2 (germline): SGHDT, YYEEEE. The CDR3 length is 18 residues. CDR3 loop: CASSSRLAGATVTDTQYF. The CDR3 bases are TGTGCCAGCAGCTCCCGACTAGCGGGGGCTACCGTCACAGATACGCAGTATTTT. The full variable domain, rest sourced from reference TRBV5-6 and TRBJ2-3, is DAGVTQSPTHLIKTRGQQVTLRCSPKSGHDTVSWYQQALGQGPQFIFQYYEEEERQRGNFPDRFSGHQFPNYSSELNVNALLLGDSALYLCASSSRLAGATVTDTQYFGPGTRLTVL.

This clone has a count of ten or more. The sample holds other DNA sequences that translate to the same CDR3. V usage is TRBV18 and J usage is TRBJ1-2; 11 bases agree with TRBD1. The CDR3 totals 14 residues. Unmatched junction bases numbered 2, after V lost 3 bases and J lost 5 bases. CDR1 KGHSH and CDR2 LQKENI come from the germline V gene. The CDR3 region has the DNA TGTGCCAGCTCACCGGGACAGGGGGTTTATGGCTACACCTTC. This encodes CASSPGQGVYGYTF.

This rearrangement joins TRBV7-2 to TRBJ2-7, with 14 bases that match TRBD2. V shed 0 bases and J 2 bases; nucleotides not matched to a gene: 6. CDR3 length: 18 residues. Germline-derived CDR1 and CDR2 are SGHTA and FQGNSA. CDR3 nucleotides: TGTGCCAGCAGCTTAGCGGGGACTAGCGGGAGTAGGGCCTACGAGCAGTACGTC. It is translated as CASSLAGTSGSRAYEQYV.

This clone was found a few times. This rearrangement joins TRBV6-5 to TRBJ2-5; D unclear. The V end was cut by 10 bases, the J end by 4 bases, with 10 bases between. The CDR3 sequence is 11 residues long. The germline V gene encodes CDR1 MNHEY and CDR2 SVGAGI. The CDR3 spells CAIKQTETQYF. CDR3 bases: TGTGCCATCAAACAGACAGAGACCCAGTACTTC.

V gene TRBV6-5 combines with J gene TRBJ2-4; possibly TRBD2 for D (6 bases). V lost 5 bases and J 14 bases, leaving 19 bases between the germline ends. Germline V lookup: CDR1 MNHEY, CDR2 SVGAGI. The CDR3 length is 13 residues. DNA of the CDR3: TGTGCCAGCAGTGAAGCTAGCGACAGTAAAAAGTACTTC. As protein: CASSEASDSKKYF.

About this clone: At one of its ends the junction is not consistent with the germline gene, which may arise from a read error. The chain links TRBV6-6 to TRBJ2-7; no clear D gene. The CDR3 has 14 amino acids. Per germline, CDR1 MNHNY and CDR2 SVGAGI (reference sequence). The CDR3 DNA sequence: TGTGCCAGCAGCCTGACTCTTTCTGCCTACGAGCGGTACTTC. This gives the protein CASSLTLSAYERYF.

This clone was observed a handful of times. The chain recombines TRBV19 with TRBJ2-5, with D perhaps matching TRBD2 (7 bases). The CDR3 sequence is 14 residues long. V gave up 4 bases and J gave up 4 bases, with 13 bases separating them. The germline V gene encodes CDR1 LNHDA and CDR2 SQIVND (reference sequence). CDR3 region: CASSTSGGRETQYF. CDR3 coding DNA: TGTGCCAGTAGTACCTCCGGGGGGCGAGAGACCCAGTACTTC.